The subject of this entry is one T cell receptor (beta chain). There are a few counts of this clonotype. Its antigen remains undetermined. No base qualities exist here, and no much larger clone lies one base off it. This entry belongs to a study of blood T cells in healthy people across ages (dated by TCRdb to the mid-2010s). For context, the study as a whole: In model experiments, template switching captured roughly one uniquely barcoded TCR beta cDNA molecule for every two T cells. The donors were divided into four age groups: young (average roughly 17 years), middle-aged (roughly 40), aged (roughly 60) and long-lived (around 87). To avoid experimental bias, donors of different ages were randomly spread across the sequencing lanes. For two donors (one aged 18 to 30 and one aged 80 or older), the study analyzed two additional independent replicas of 1 million unique cDNA reads from the same blood draw. The study measured age-related changes in TCR beta repertoire diversity using deep sequencing normalized with unique cDNA molecular identifiers.

The method was 5' RACE. These reads were obtained on an Illumina HiSeq 2500. A second PCR of roughly 7 to 11 cycles was performed with a sample-barcoded 5' primer and a J-beta primer mix. Each TCR beta cDNA molecule received a unique molecular identifier from a template-switch 5' adaptor carrying 12 random nucleotides. Each sample yielded at least 2.5 million CDR3-containing paired-end reads. First-strand cDNA synthesis was performed from all RNA using the Mint cDNA synthesis kit, with priming by a TRBC-specific oligonucleotide. After uracil-DNA glycosylase treatment, a first 18-cycle PCR used universal primers M1SS and BC2_uni_R on all cDNA. Concerning the study's data processing: Each sample was normalized by randomly selecting 1 million high-quality reads, each carrying a distinct molecular identifier. Reads sharing molecular identifiers were discarded rather than binned into consensus sequences. MiTCR, set to a Q25 quality threshold and the strictest error-elimination algorithm, was used for CDR3 identification, clonotype clustering and error correction. A nonparametric unseen species model with Euler transformation was used to estimate lower-bound total TCR beta diversity. TCRdb itself trimmed the public reads at Q25 with fastp, ran MiXCR and retained productive beta chains. Identical CDR3 proteins give one entry, which carries the most common genes and DNA. What appears here as the V and J calls and clone size reflects TCRdb's work, not the paper's. The sample has 650,000 to 1,000,000 distinct CDR3 sequences on record, roughly 46% of them singletons. The top ten constitute roughly 20% of the sample.

The CDR1 and CDR2 encoded by the germline V gene (reference sequence) are MNHEY and SMNVEV. Unmatched junction bases come to 9, with V trimmed by 6 bases and J by 6 bases. The CDR3 runs 14 residues from the cysteine to the phenylalanine. Left in the record is the CDR3 DNA by itself, 42 bases read in frame from the first base. The paper as a whole reports these results and caveats: Conclusive comparison of naive and antigen-experienced compartments was prevented by the profiling of bulk unsorted PBMCs. As age increased, observed TCR beta diversity per million T cells dropped in a roughly linear way, and a significant reduction was already evident by age 40. The CMV infection status of donors was not known, potentially confounding age-related changes in expanded clonotypes. Estimates of total diversity based on one million sequenced T cells were regarded as lower bounds and as underestimates. Compared with the aged group, more naive CD4+ T cells, fewer expanded clones and increased TCR diversity were shown by the long-lived group, suggesting age selection. Observed TCR beta diversity correlated strongly with the percentage of naive T cells measured by flow cytometry.

Donors were under 40 systemically healthy Caucasian individuals from Russia aged 6 to 90 years. Around 10 milliliters of peripheral blood were collected from each donor into EDTA-treated Vacutainer tubes. PBMCs were isolated by Ficoll-Paque density-gradient centrifugation, with at least 6.5 million obtained per sample. Trizol reagent was used to extract total RNA from the PBMCs, yielding at least 5.5 micrograms per sample. The percentages of naive CD45RAhigh/CD27high T cells were determined by flow cytometry on a PBMC aliquot from every donor. This TCR was recovered from a man older than 75 in good health. The sample taken for sequencing was blood. The sequence links TRBV27 to TRBJ1-2; 8 middle bases align to TRBD1. The sequenced DNA is TGTGCCAGCAGACTGACAGGGGTTCCGGATGGCTACACCTTC. Translated, this gives CASRLTGVPDGYTF.